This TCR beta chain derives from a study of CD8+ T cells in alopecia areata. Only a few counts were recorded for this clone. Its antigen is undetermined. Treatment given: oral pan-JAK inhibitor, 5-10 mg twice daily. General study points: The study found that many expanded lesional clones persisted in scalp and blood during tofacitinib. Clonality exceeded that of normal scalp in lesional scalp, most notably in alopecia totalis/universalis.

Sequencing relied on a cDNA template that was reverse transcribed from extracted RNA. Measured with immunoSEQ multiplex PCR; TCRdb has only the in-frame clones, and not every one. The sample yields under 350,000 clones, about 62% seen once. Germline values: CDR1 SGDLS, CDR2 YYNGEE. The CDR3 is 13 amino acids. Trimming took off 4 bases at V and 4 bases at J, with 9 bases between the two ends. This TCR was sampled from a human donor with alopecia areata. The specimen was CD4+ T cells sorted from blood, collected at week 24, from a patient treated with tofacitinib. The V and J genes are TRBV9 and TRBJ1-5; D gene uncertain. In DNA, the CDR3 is TGTGCCAGCAGCATCCGACCGAATCAGCCCCAGCATTTT. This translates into CASSIRPNQPQHF.